The next 29 T cell receptor beta chains were all read from a single sample in a study of CD8 T cells in Susac syndrome. Random hexamers primed reverse transcription of about 0.5 to 1 ug RNA. TCRdb passed the immunoSEQ multiplex PCR reads through MiXCR, listing each CDR3 protein once. The sample contains under 150,000 distinct CDR3 sequences, under 95% of which appear only once. What was sequenced was CD8+ T cells from PBMCs. Receptors were obtained from a human donor with multiple sclerosis.

The V call is TRBV2, the J call TRBJ2-5, with a weak D call TRBD2 (6 bases). Germline V lookup: CDR1 SNHLY, CDR2 FYNNEI. V shed 11 bases and J shed 4 bases, with 14 bases lying between them. CDR3 length: 12 amino acids. The CDR3 sequence is CARLSGGETQYF. The CDR3 DNA reads TGTGCCCGTCTTAGCGGAGGAGAGACCCAGTACTTC. The whole variable domain, remainder taken from reference TRBV2 and TRBJ2-5, is EPEVTQTPSHQVTQMGQEVILRCVPISNHLYFYWYRQILGQKVEFLVSFYNNEISEKSEIFDDQFSVERPDGSNFTLKIRSTKLEDSAMYFCARLSGGETQYFGPGTRLLVL.

The chain has TRBV2 and TRBJ2-5; 13 bases align to TRBD2. The CDR3 covers 15 residues. V was pared by 4 bases and J by 1 base, with 0 bases of the junction left unmatched. Germline lookup yields CDR1 SNHLY and CDR2 FYNNEI. The CDR3 bases are TGTGCCAGCAGTGGGACTAGCGGGAGCCAAGAGACCCAGTACTTC. Translating gives CASSGTSGSQETQYF.

The chain recombines TRBV4-2 with TRBJ2-1; 9 positions match TRBD2. The V and J ends lost 4 bases and 9 bases, in that order; junction bases with no gene match: 7. Germline loops: CDR1 LGHNA, CDR2 YNFKEQ. The CDR3 length is 14 residues. The DNA of the CDR3 is TGTGCCAGCAGCCTGCGGGAGGGCCAAGGTGAGCAGTTCTTC. Translated, it gives CASSLREGQGEQFF.

This CDR3 reads CASSQGVRDRGYTF. The CDR3 DNA follows: TGTGCCAGCAGCCAAGGGGTCAGGGATCGTGGCTACACCTTC. This chain joins TRBV3-1 and TRBJ1-2; D possibly corresponds to TRBD1 (5 bases). Trimming left V 1 base short and J 7 bases short, with 13 bases between. Germline V gives CDR1 LGHDT, CDR2 YNNKEL (reference sequence). The CDR3 totals 14 residues.

The gene calls are TRBV7-2 and TRBJ2-2, with D tentatively TRBD1 or TRBD2 (6 bases each). V shed 7 bases and J shed 6 bases, with 27 bases lying between them. Germline V gives CDR1 SGHTA, CDR2 FQGNSA. The CDR3 is made up of 18 amino acids. CDR3 nucleotide sequence: TGTGCCAGCACCATACCTGGAGACCGGGGGCTAGCTCCCGGGGAGCTGTTTTTT. Protein: CASTIPGDRGLAPGELFF.

The rearrangement links TRBV5-6 to TRBJ2-7; 9 bases map to TRBD1. J was trimmed by 4 bases and V by 4 bases; bases with no gene match: 6. The CDR3 length is 14 residues. Per the germline V gene, CDR1 is SGHDT and CDR2 is YYEEEE. CDR3 nucleotide sequence: TGTGCCAGCAGCGACCGGGACAGGGAGTACGAGCAGTACTTC. It is translated as CASSDRDREYEQYF. The full variable domain, its missing parts supplied by reference TRBV5-6 and TRBJ2-7, is DAGVTQSPTHLIKTRGQQVTLRCSPKSGHDTVSWYQQALGQGPQFIFQYYEEEERQRGNFPDRFSGHQFPNYSSELNVNALLLGDSALYLCASSDRDREYEQYFGPGTRLTVT.

The chain has TRBV27 and TRBJ2-7, with TRBD2 as a possible D gene (7 bases). Per the germline V gene, CDR1 is MNHEY and CDR2 is SMNVEV (reference sequence). This CDR3 comprises 13 residues. With 7 bases removed from V and 7 bases from J, the gap between germline ends came to 17 bases. As DNA, the CDR3 is TGTGCCAGCACCCTAGGGGGGGGCCGGGAGCAGTACTTC. This sequence encodes CASTLGGGREQYF.

The chain recombines TRBV20-1 with TRBJ1-1; TRBD1 is a possible D gene (5 bases). The V gene lost 4 bases and the J gene lost 0 bases, with 9 bases spanning the gap. The CDR3 covers 13 residues. CDR1 is DFQATT and CDR2 is SNEGSKA in the germline V gene (reference sequence). DNA of the CDR3: TGCAGTGCTACCAGGGAGGTGAACACTGAAGCTTTCTTT. It translates to CSATREVNTEAFF.

The chain combines TRBV9 with TRBJ1-2, with D perhaps TRBD1 (6 bases). CDR1 and CDR2 from the germline V gene are SGDLS and YYNGEE. This CDR3 is built from 14 residues. V shed 2 bases and J shed 8 bases, with 16 bases lying between them. CDR3 DNA: TGTGCCAGCAGCGTCGGCGACGGGGGCAGAGGCTACACCTTC. Its translation is CASSVGDGGRGYTF.

The rearrangement links TRBV7-9 to TRBJ2-3; D is perhaps TRBD1 or TRBD2 (6 bases each). Trimming removed 5 bases from V and 3 bases from J, with 24 bases in between. The CDR3 covers 18 residues. Germline CDR1 and CDR2: SEHNR and FQNEAQ (reference sequence). The chain's CDR3 is CASSMGPGGSSITDTQYF. DNA for the CDR3: TGTGCCAGCAGCATGGGACCCGGGGGCTCATCCATTACAGATACGCAGTATTTT.

The chain employs TRBV7-4 and TRBJ2-3; 12 nucleotides line up with TRBD2. V gave up 5 bases and J gave up 3 bases; unmatched junction bases: 18. From germline, CDR1 is SGHVT and CDR2 SQSDAQ. The CDR3 is 20 amino acids. The CDR3 DNA is TGTGCCAGCAGCATTTGGACCGTAAGAGCCGGGACTAGCGGGACAGATACGCAGTATTTT. The encoded protein is CASSIWTVRAGTSGTDTQYF.

The CDR3 DNA sequence: TGTGCCAGCAGAGACGGAAATGAGCAGTTCTTC. It yields the protein CASRDGNEQFF. The chain joins TRBV6-5 to TRBJ2-1; D uncertain. The germline V gene has CDR1 MNHEY and CDR2 SVGAGI. The CDR3 covers 11 residues. V shed 6 bases and J shed 7 bases, with 7 bases lying between them.

The V and J genes are TRBV29-1 and TRBJ2-1; tentative D call: TRBD2 (6 bases). The CDR3 contains 14 residues. Germline loops: CDR1 SQVTM, CDR2 ANQGSEA. V lost 3 bases, J lost 4 bases, and 13 bases lay in between. The CDR3 loop is CSVDRGMSYNEQFF. The CDR3 DNA sequence: TGCAGCGTTGATCGGGGGATGTCATACAATGAGCAGTTCTTC.

This clonotype was observed once. The chain couples TRBV29-1 to TRBJ2-2; D unresolved. The CDR3 runs to 14 residues. CDR1 SQVTM and CDR2 ANQGSEA come from the germline V gene. Trimming left V 1 base short and J 2 bases short, with 8 bases between. The CDR3 here is CSVEGTLNTGELFF. CDR3 nucleotide sequence: TGCAGCGTTGAAGGCACTCTTAACACCGGGGAGCTGTTTTTT.

V is TRBV9 and J is TRBJ2-7; D may be TRBD1 (5 bases). The V gene's germline CDR1 is SGDLS and CDR2 YYNGEE. The CDR3 is 12 residues long. Trimming shortened V by 0 bases and J by 4 bases, and 5 bases separated the two germline ends. For the CDR3, the DNA is TGTGCCAGCAGCGTAGAGGGGTACGAGCAGTACTTC. It is translated as CASSVEGYEQYF. Full variable domain (outside the CDR3, taken from reference TRBV9 and TRBJ2-7): DSGVTQTPKHLITATGQRVTLRCSPRSGDLSVYWYQQSLDQGLQFLIQYYNGEERAKGNILERFSAQQFPDLHSELNLSSLELGDSALYFCASSVEGYEQYFGPGTRLTVT.

The rearrangement links TRBV29-1 to TRBJ2-2; TRBD1 matches at 10 bases. V lost 5 bases and J lost 6; bases outside the gene matches: 3. Germline CDR1 and CDR2: SQVTM and ANQGSEA. The CDR3 consists of 13 residues. The CDR3 nucleotides read TGCAGCGTTACGGGGACAGGGGCCGGGGAGCTGTTTTTT. As protein: CSVTGTGAGELFF.

The genes are TRBV2 and TRBJ2-4, with 9 bases that match TRBD1. CDR1 SNHLY and CDR2 FYNNEI come from the germline V gene. The CDR3 is 13 residues long. Trimming at V came to 5 bases and at J to 6 bases, leaving 2 bases not matched to a gene. The CDR3 coding sequence is TGTGCCAGCAGTCCGACAGGGGGAAACATTCAGTACTTC. Amino acids: CASSPTGGNIQYF.

The rearrangement uses TRBV7-2 and TRBJ2-7; D perhaps matches TRBD1 (6 bases). Per germline, CDR1 SGHTA and CDR2 FQGNSA. V was shortened by 5 bases and J by 1 base, with 12 bases between the two germline ends. The length of the CDR3 is 14 residues. CDR3 sequence reads: CASSPKDSSYEQYF. CDR3 nucleotide sequence: TGTGCCAGCAGCCCGAAGGACAGTTCCTACGAGCAGTACTTC.

The genes are TRBV6-5 and TRBJ2-5; D is unresolved. The V and J ends lost 0 bases and 2 bases respectively, with 7 bases between them. The V gene's germline CDR1 is MNHEY and CDR2 SVGAGI. This CDR3 is built from 14 residues. CDR3 sequence: CASSYSGLQETQYF. CDR3 nucleotides: TGTGCCAGCAGTTACTCAGGGCTACAAGAGACCCAGTACTTC.

In this sample, this clonotype turned up a few times. The rearrangement links TRBV24-1 to TRBJ2-1; tentatively, D is TRBD1 (6 bases). The germline V gene encodes CDR1 KGHDR and CDR2 SFDVKD. This CDR3 comprises 14 residues. Trimming left V 0 bases short and J 12 bases short, with 14 bases between. Here the CDR3 reads CATSDLRTVPVQFF. The CDR3 DNA is TGTGCCACCAGTGATTTGCGGACAGTACCTGTGCAGTTCTTC.

The chain couples TRBV3-1 to TRBJ2-1; either TRBD1 or TRBD2 may supply D (5 bases each). V lost 4 bases and J 7 bases, leaving 14 bases between the germline ends. Germline V gene sequence: CDR1 LGHDT, CDR2 YNNKEL (reference sequence). This CDR3 is built from 14 residues. CDR3 sequence (DNA): TGTGCCAGCAGCCCAGGGATGGGCGGGAATGAGCAGTTCTTC. Amino acids: CASSPGMGGNEQFF.

The rearrangement links TRBV30 to TRBJ2-3; D is unclear. Trimming took 2 bases from V and 2 from J, leaving 11 bases between them. The CDR3 covers 14 residues. The germline CDR1 and CDR2 sequences are GTSNPN and SVGIG (reference sequence). The CDR3 region is CAWSLKNPTDTQYF. The CDR3 DNA reads TGTGCCTGGAGTTTAAAGAATCCCACAGATACGCAGTATTTT.

V and J are TRBV7-8 and TRBJ2-1; D is perhaps TRBD1 (6 bases). Trimming pared 5 bases from V and 0 bases from J, leaving 17 bases between. The CDR3 contains 17 residues. CDR1 SGHVS and CDR2 FQNEAQ come from the germline V gene. CDR3 DNA sequence: TGTGCCAGCAGCCGGGCCGGGACACTAGGCTCCTACAATGAGCAGTTCTTC. Translated, it gives CASSRAGTLGSYNEQFF.

The J gene is TRBJ2-2, the V gene TRBV27, with D possibly being TRBD1 (6 bases). V lost 3 bases to trimming and J lost 1 base, with 9 bases between them. CDR1 and CDR2 from the germline V gene are MNHEY and SMNVEV (reference sequence). CDR3 size: 15 residues. CDR3 bases: TGTGCCAGCAGTTTGACAGGAAGGAACACCGGGGAGCTGTTTTTT. Protein product: CASSLTGRNTGELFF.

The CDR3 nucleotides are TGCAGTGCTAGAGAGGAGGTACTAAGCAATCAGCCCCAGCATTTT. It is translated as CSAREEVLSNQPQHF. The chain links TRBV20-1 to TRBJ1-5; no reliable D call. Per the germline V gene, CDR1 is DFQATT and CDR2 is SNEGSKA (reference sequence). This CDR3 has 15 amino acids. Trimming took 0 bases from V and 1 from J, leaving 10 bases between them.

This clonotype was picked up one time. This rearrangement joins TRBV27 to TRBJ2-2, with 9 bases fitting TRBD2. Unmatched junction bases numbered 18, after V lost 4 bases and J lost 9 bases. Germline loops: CDR1 MNHEY, CDR2 SMNVEV (reference sequence). The CDR3 spans 18 residues. In nucleotides, the CDR3 is TGTGCCAGCAGTTCGACACAGATACCGGGACTAGCTCACTGGGAGCTGTTTTTT. Amino acid sequence: CASSSTQIPGLAHWELFF.

The chain recombines TRBV16 with TRBJ1-1; D not certain. Germline V gene lookup returns CDR1 KGHSY and CDR2 FQNENV. The CDR3 is 14 amino acids. V dropped 3 bases and J dropped 4 bases, with 12 bases sitting between them. CDR3 sequence (DNA): TGTGCCAGCAGCCACTCGGGGAGCGGCACTGAAGCTTTCTTT. Protein: CASSHSGSGTEAFF. The full variable domain, in which reference TRBV16 and TRBJ1-1 provide the parts outside the CDR3, is GEEVAQTPKHLVRGEGQKAKLYCAPIKGHSYVFWYQQVLKNEFKFLISFQNENVFDETGMPKERFSAKCLPNSPCSLEIQATKLEDSAVYFCASSHSGSGTEAFFGQGTRLTVV.

V gene TRBV6-6 combines with J gene TRBJ2-3; D remains unclear. Looked up from germline, CDR1 is MNHNY and CDR2 is SVGAGI (reference sequence). CDR3 length: 12 residues. V shed 4 bases and J shed 10 bases, with 12 bases lying between them. The CDR3 nucleotides are TGTGCCAGCAGTTCGACCTTGTTTTCGCAGTATTTT. Residues: CASSSTLFSQYF.

The V call is TRBV5-1, the J call TRBJ2-6; D remains unclear. The CDR3 length is 15 residues. Per the germline V gene, CDR1 is SGHRS and CDR2 is YFSETQ. Trimming pared 6 bases from V and 0 bases from J, leaving 10 bases between. The CDR3 region has the DNA TGCGCCAGCACCCAGGACCTCTCTGGGGCCAACGTCCTGACTTTC. It translates to CASTQDLSGANVLTF.